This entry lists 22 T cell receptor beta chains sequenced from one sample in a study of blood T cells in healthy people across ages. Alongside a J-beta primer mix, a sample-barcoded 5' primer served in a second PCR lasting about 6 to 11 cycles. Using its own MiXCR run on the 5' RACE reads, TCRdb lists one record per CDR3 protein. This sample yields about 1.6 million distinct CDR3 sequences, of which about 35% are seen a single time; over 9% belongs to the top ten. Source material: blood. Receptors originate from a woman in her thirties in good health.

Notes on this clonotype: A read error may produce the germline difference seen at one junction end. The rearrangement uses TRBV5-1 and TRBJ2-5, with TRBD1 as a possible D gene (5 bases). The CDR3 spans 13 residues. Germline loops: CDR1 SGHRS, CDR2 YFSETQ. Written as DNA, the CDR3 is TGCGCCGGCAGCTTCGGCAGGGAAGATGAGCAGTACTTC. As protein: CAGSFGREDEQYF. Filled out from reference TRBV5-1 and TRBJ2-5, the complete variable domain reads KAGVTQTPRYLIKTRGQQVTLSCSPISGHRSVSWYQQTPGQGLQFLFEYFSETQRNKGNFPGRFSGRQFSNSRSEMNVSTLELGDSALYLCAGSFGREDEQYFGPGTRLLVL.

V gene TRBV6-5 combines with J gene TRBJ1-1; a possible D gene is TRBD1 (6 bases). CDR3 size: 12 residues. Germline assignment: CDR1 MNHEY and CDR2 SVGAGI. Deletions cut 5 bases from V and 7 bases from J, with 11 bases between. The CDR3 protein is CASSTGNYEAFF. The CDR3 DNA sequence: TGTGCCAGCAGTACAGGGAATTATGAAGCTTTCTTT.

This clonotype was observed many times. The CDR3 DNA reads as TGTGCCAGCACCTCCGGGGCAGACAACCAAGAGACCCAGTACTTC. Its protein is CASTSGADNQETQYF. The chain is built from TRBV28 and TRBJ2-5; D may correspond to TRBD1 or TRBD2 (5 bases each). CDR1 is MDHEN, CDR2 SYDVKM, per germline. The CDR3 has 15 amino acids. The V end lost 7 bases, the J end lost 0 bases, and 15 bases lay between the germline ends. The entire variable domain, with the rest obtained from reference TRBV28 and TRBJ2-5, is as follows: DVKVTQSSRYLVKRTGEKVFLECVQDMDHENMFWYRQDPGLGLRLIYFSYDVKMKEKGDIPEGYSVSREKKERFSLILESASTNQTSMYLCASTSGADNQETQYFGPGTRLLVL.

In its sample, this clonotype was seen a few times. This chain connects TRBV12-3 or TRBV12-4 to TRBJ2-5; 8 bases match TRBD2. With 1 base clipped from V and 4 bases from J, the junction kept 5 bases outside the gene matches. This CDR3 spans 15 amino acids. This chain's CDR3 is CASSLVHGGGETQYF. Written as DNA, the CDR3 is TGTGCCAGCAGTTTAGTTCACGGGGGGGGAGAGACCCAGTACTTC.

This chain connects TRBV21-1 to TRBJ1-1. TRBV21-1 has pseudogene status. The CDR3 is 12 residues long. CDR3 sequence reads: CASSKNDTEAFF. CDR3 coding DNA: TGTGCCAGCAGCAAAAATGATACTGAAGCTTTCTTT.

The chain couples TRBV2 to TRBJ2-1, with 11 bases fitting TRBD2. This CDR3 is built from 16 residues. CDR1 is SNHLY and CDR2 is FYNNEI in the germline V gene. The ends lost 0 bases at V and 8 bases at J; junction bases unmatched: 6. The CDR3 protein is CASSEASGRAGYEQFF. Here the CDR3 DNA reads TGTGCCAGCAGTGAAGCTAGCGGGAGGGCCGGTTATGAGCAGTTCTTC. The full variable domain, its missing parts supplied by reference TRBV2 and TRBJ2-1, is EPEVTQTPSHQVTQMGQEVILRCVPISNHLYFYWYRQILGQKVEFLVSFYNNEISEKSEIFDDQFSVERPDGSNFTLKIRSTKLEDSAMYFCASSEASGRAGYEQFFGPGTRLTVL.

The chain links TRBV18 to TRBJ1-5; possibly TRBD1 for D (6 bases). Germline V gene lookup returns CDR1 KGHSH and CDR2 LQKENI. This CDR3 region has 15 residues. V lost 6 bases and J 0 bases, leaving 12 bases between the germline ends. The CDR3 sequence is CASSPRTASNQPQHF. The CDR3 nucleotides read TGTGCCAGCTCCCCCCGGACAGCTAGCAATCAGCCCCAGCATTTT. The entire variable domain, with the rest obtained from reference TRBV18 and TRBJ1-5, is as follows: NAGVMQNPRHLVRRRGQEARLRCSPMKGHSHVYWYRQLPEEGLKFMVYLQKENIIDESGMPKERFSAEFPKEGPSILRIQQVVRGDSAAYFCASSPRTASNQPQHFGDGTRLSIL.

The CDR3 DNA reads TGTGCCAGCAGCCCAACATTTAACACTGAAGCTTTCTTT. It translates to CASSPTFNTEAFF. The V and J genes are TRBV28 and TRBJ1-1; D not resolved. The CDR3 covers 13 residues. Germline loops: CDR1 MDHEN, CDR2 SYDVKM. V gave up 6 bases and J gave up 2 bases, with 10 bases separating them.

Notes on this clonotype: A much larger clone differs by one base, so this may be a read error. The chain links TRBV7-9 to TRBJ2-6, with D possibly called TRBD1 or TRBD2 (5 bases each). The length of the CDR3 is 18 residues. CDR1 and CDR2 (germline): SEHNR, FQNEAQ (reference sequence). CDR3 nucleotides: TGTGCCAGAAGCTTAGCGCGTTTTGGGGCCCCTGGGGCCAACGTCCTGACTTTC. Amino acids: CARSLARFGAPGANVLTF.

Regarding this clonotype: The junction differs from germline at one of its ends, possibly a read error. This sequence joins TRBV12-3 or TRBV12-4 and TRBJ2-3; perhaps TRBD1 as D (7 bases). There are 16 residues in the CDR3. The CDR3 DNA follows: TGTGCCAGCAGTTTCCTCCGTGGAGGGGGCGCAGATATGCAGTATTTT. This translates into CASSFLRGGGADMQYF.

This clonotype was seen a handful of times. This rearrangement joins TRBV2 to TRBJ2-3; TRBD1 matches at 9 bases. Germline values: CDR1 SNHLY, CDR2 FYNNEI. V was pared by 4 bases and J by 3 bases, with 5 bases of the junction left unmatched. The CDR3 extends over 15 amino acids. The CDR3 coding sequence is TGTGCCAGCAGTGCCGGGACAGGGTTTACAGATACGCAGTATTTT. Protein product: CASSAGTGFTDTQYF.

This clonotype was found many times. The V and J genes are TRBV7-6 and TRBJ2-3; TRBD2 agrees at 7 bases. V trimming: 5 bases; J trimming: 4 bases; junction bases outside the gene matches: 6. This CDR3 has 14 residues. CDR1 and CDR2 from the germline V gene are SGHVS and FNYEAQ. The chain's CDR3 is CASSAGGIADTQYF. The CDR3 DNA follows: TGTGCCAGCAGCGCCGGGGGGATCGCAGATACGCAGTATTTT. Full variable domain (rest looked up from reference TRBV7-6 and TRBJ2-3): GAGVSQSPRYKVTKRGQDVALRCDPISGHVSLYWYRQALGQGPEFLTYFNYEAQQDKSGLPNDRFSAERPEGSISTLTIQRTEQRDSAMYRCASSAGGIADTQYFGPGTRLTVL.

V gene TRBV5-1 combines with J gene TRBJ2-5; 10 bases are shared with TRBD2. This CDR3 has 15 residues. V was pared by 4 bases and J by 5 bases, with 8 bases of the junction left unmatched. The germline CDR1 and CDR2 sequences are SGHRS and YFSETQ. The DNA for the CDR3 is TGCGCCAGCAGCAAAGTAGCGGGAGGAGGGGAGACCCAGTACTTC. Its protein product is CASSKVAGGGETQYF. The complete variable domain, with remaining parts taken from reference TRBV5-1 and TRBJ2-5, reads KAGVTQTPRYLIKTRGQQVTLSCSPISGHRSVSWYQQTPGQGLQFLFEYFSETQRNKGNFPGRFSGRQFSNSRSEMNVSTLELGDSALYLCASSKVAGGGETQYFGPGTRLLVL.

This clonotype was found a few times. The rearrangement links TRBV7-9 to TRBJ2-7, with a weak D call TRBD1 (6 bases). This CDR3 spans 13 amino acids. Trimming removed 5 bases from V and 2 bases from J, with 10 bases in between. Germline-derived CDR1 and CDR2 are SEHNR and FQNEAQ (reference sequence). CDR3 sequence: CASSHRETYEQYF. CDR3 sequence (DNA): TGTGCCAGCAGCCACAGGGAAACCTACGAGCAGTACTTC. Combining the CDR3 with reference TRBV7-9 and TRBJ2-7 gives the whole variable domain DTGVSQNPRHKITKRGQNVTFRCDPISEHNRLYWYRQTLGQGPEFLTYFQNEAQLEKSRLLSDRFSAERPKGSFSTLEIQRTEQGDSAMYLCASSHRETYEQYFGPGTRLTVT.

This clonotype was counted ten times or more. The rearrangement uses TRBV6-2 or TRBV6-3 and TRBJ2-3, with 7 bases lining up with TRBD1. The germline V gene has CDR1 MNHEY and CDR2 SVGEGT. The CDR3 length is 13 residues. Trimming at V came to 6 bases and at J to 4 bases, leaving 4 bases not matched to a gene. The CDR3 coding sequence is TGTGCCAGCAGCAGAGACAGGGCAGATACGCAGTATTTT. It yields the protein CASSRDRADTQYF.

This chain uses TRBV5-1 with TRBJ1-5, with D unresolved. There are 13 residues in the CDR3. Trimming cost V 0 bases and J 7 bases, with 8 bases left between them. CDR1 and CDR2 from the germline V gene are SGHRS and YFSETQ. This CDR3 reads CASSLEGRQPQHF. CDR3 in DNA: TGCGCCAGCAGCTTGGAGGGTCGACAGCCCCAGCATTTT.

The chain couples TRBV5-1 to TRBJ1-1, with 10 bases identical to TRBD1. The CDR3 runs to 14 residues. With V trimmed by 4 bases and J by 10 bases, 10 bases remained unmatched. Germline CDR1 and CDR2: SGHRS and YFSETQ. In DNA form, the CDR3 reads TGCGCCAGCAGCGTCGGGACAGGGGCTCGGGTAGCTTTCTTT. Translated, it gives CASSVGTGARVAFF.

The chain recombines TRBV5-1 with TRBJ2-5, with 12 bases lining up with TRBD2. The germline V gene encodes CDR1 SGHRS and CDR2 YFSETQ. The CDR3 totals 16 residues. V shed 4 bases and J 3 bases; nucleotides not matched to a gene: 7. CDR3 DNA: TGCGCCAGCAGCCCACGGACTAGCGGGACAAAAGAGACCCAGTACTTC. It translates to CASSPRTSGTKETQYF. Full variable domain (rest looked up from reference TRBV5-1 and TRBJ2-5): KAGVTQTPRYLIKTRGQQVTLSCSPISGHRSVSWYQQTPGQGLQFLFEYFSETQRNKGNFPGRFSGRQFSNSRSEMNVSTLELGDSALYLCASSPRTSGTKETQYFGPGTRLLVL.

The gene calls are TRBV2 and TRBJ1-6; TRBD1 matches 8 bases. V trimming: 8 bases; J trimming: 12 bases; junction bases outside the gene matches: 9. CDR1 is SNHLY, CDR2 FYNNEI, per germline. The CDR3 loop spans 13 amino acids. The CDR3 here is CASEDREFRPLHF. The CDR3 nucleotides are TGTGCCAGCGAGGACAGGGAATTCAGACCCCTCCACTTT.

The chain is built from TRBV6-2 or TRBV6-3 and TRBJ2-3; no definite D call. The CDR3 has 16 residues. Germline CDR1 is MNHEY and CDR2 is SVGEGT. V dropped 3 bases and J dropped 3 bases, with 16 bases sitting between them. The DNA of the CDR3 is TGTGCCAGCAGTTATCAACCTACCCCTAGAACAGATACGCAGTATTTT. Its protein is CASSYQPTPRTDTQYF.

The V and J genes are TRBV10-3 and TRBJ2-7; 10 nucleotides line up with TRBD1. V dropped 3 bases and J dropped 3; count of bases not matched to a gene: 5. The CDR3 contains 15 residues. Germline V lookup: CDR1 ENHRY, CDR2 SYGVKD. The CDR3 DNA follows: TGTGCCATCAGTGACGGACAGGGGGTTAACTACGAGCAGTACTTC. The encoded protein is CAISDGQGVNYEQYF.

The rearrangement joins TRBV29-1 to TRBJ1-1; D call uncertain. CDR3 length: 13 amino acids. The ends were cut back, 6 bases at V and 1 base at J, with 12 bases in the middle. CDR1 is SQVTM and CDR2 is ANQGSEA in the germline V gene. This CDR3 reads CSVTNSGNTEAFF. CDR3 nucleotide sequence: TGCAGCGTCACCAACTCGGGGAACACTGAAGCTTTCTTT.